This TCR beta chain was recorded in a study of patients and donors after allogeneic stem cell transplantation (dated by TCRdb to the early 2020s). Receptor amplification or capture employed RT-PCR. Sequencing was carried out with a NextSeq 550. TCRdb handled the public reads itself, with Q25 trimming in fastp and clone calling in MiXCR, and kept productive beta chains. Each record represents a unique CDR3 protein, reported with the most common genes and DNA among its rows. In this sample the table shows about 960,000 distinct CDR3 sequences, over 15% of which occur a single time. In total, the top ten clones hold 5.5% to 6.5% of the sample. The CDR3 has 13 amino acids, counting the end cysteine and phenylalanine. Kept here is only the CDR3 DNA, which spans 39 bases and is read in frame from base 1. V is clipped by 5 bases and J by 4 bases, and the sequence between their germline boundaries is 12 bases long. The germline V gene (reference sequence) provides CDR1 SEHNR and CDR2 FQNEAQ.

This clonotype was counted at least ten times. This clone's antigen is unknown. The sample holds no much larger clone one base away, and base qualities are not on file. The receptor chain draws on TRBV7-9 and TRBJ2-7; the D gene cannot be resolved beyond TRBD1 or TRBD2, each matching 5 bases. Sequenced input: blood, either unsorted or a sorted T cell fraction (not recorded which). This clonotype originated in a human donor who was either an allogeneic HSCT recipient or a stem cell or donor lymphocyte infusion donor (not recorded which). It is not recorded whose cells these are; they may come from a transplant donor. The CDR3 protein: CASSPPGAYEQYF. The DNA is as follows: TGTGCCAGCAGCCCGCCCGGGGCATACGAGCAGTACTTC. With all but the CDR3 taken from the reference TRBV7-9 and TRBJ2-7 genes, the full variable domain is: DTGVSQNPRHKITKRGQNVTFRCDPISEHNRLYWYRQTLGQGPEFLTYFQNEAQLEKSRLLSDRFSAERPKGSFSTLEIQRTEQGDSAMYLCASSPPGAYEQYFGPGTRLTVT.